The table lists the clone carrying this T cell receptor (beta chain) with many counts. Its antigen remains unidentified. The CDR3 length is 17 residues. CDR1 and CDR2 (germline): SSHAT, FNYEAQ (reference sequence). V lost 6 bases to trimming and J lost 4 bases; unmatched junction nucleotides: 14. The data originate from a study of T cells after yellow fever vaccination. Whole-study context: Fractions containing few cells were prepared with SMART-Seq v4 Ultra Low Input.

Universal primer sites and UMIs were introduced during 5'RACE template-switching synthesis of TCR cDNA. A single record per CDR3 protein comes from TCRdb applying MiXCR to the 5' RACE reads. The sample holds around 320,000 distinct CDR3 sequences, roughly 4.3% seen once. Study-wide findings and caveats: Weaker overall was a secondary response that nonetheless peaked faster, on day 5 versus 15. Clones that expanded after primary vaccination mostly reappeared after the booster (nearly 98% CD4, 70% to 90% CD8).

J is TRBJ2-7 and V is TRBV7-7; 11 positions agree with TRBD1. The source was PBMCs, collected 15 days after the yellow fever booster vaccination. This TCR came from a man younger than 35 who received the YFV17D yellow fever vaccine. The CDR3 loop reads CASSLSLPGQGGYEQYF. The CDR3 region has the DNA TGTGCCAGCAGTTTGTCTCTACCGGGACAGGGGGGTTACGAGCAGTACTTC.